The entry below gives a single T cell receptor (beta chain) sequence along with its context. This clonotype has only a few counts. Its cognate antigen has yet to be identified. Base-call qualities are not available, and no considerably larger clone is one nucleotide away. The instrument was an Illumina NovaSeq 6000. TCRalpha and TCRbeta cDNA libraries were built by 5'RACE with constant-segment primers, adding sample barcodes and unique molecular identifiers. RNA was extracted from every sample with Trizol reagent. The libraries were amplified in two PCR steps, and the second step added a second sample barcode and Illumina TruSeq adapters. Sequencing of the libraries was done on an Illumina NovaSeq, producing 2 x 150 bp paired-end reads. From the authors' description of their analysis: Reads were demultiplexed and collapsed into UMI-guided consensus sequences with migec v1.2.7. With mixcr v2.1.11, UMI consensuses were aligned to TRA and TRB V and J templates and assembled into clonotypes. Clonotypes were classified as expanded or contracted when called significant by both edgeR and NoisET, with noise models trained on biological replicates. edgeR calls used a false discovery rate-adjusted p below 0.01 and a log2 fold-change threshold of 1. As an exploratory analysis of dynamics, max-normalized trajectories of the 1000 most abundant clonotypes were examined by PCA with hierarchical clustering. The CD4 or CD8 phenotype of responding clones was assigned using the separately sequenced CD4+ and CD8+ repertoires. The public reads were quality trimmed at Q25 with fastp and then assembled into clones with MiXCR by TCRdb, keeping productive beta chains. Each CDR3 protein gets just one entry, which takes the most common genes and DNA from the rows behind it. What appears here as the V and J calls and clone size reflects TCRdb's work, not the paper's. The sample table holds roughly 190,000 distinct CDR3 sequences, of which around 27% were seen once. The ten largest clonotypes hold 10% to 12% of the sample.

Ficoll-Paque density gradient centrifugation was the method used to isolate PBMCs. This sample was included in a study of T-cell memory formation after mild COVID-19 (dated by TCRdb to 2020 to 2022). Broadly, across the study: TCR sequence clusters from the two donors were largely donor specific. In two donors, T-cell clones that expanded and contracted after mild COVID-19 were tracked by sequencing TCRalpha and TCRbeta repertoires over time. Two young, previously healthy adult volunteers made up the cohort, one male and one female. Broad study findings and their caveats: Some responding clones were found in pre-infection memory, which suggests that pre-existing cross-reactive memory T cells took part in the SARS-CoV-2 response. Contracting CD4+ clones were found mainly in CM and EM memory subsets, while CD8+ clones were enriched in EMRA. The study included only two mild cases, and larger cohorts that include severe cases with pre-infection samples were judged to be necessary. Balanced CD4/CD8 phenotypes were observed for clones contracting from day 15 to 85, whereas a bias towards CD4+ was observed for a second wave of clones expanding from day 15 to 37. The second-wave clones that peaked on day 37 were not confirmed to be SARS-CoV-2 specific.

The CDR3 runs 14 residues from the cysteine to the phenylalanine. Only CDR3 DNA remains: 42 bases, in frame from the first base. Reading the germline V gene gives CDR1 SGHAT and CDR2 FQNNGV. Trimmed from V: 4 bases; trimmed from J: 8 bases; junction bases lacking a gene match: 4. The chain is made from TRBV11-2 and TRBJ1-4; 10 bases in between match TRBD1. Sequencing was performed on PBMCs or a T cell subset sorted from them (not recorded which). The receptor comes from an adult woman who had mild COVID-19 (a few samples of this study predate the infection). The sample titles of this study are shuffled in the database, so cell type and time point are left out; the donor was told from shared clones. The CDR3 region reads CASSWRTGGEKLFF. The DNA sequence reads TGTGCCAGCAGCTGGCGGACAGGGGGAGAAAAACTGTTTTTT. Outside the CDR3, residues come from the reference TRBV11-2 and TRBJ1-4 proteins, so the full variable domain is: EAGVAQSPRYKIIEKRQSVAFWCNPISGHATLYWYQQILGQGPKLLIQFQNNGVVDDSQLPKDRFSAERLKGVDSTLKIQPAKLEDSAVYLCASSWRTGGEKLFFGSGTQLSVL.